Listed here are 30 T cell receptor beta chains from one sample, sequenced in a study of OX40 agonist ivuxolimab in advanced cancers. Assay used: immunoSEQ multiplex PCR; TCRdb lists only in-frame clones, some missing. The sample has 70,000 to 95,000 clones; around 87% are singletons. The sequences come from CD4+ or CD8+ T cells sorted from blood, collected in a trial of the OX40 agonist ivuxolimab. These receptors were taken from an adult with an advanced solid tumor such as melanoma, head and neck, liver or kidney cancer.

The J gene is TRBJ2-2, the V gene TRBV7-6, with 14 bases that match TRBD2. The V gene end was trimmed by 3 bases and the J gene end by 1 base; junction bases not matched to a gene: 7. The CDR3 is 19 amino acids. CDR1 is SGHVS and CDR2 is FNYEAQ in the germline V gene. The CDR3 DNA reads as TGTGCCAGCAGCTTTACGGGACTAGCGGGAGTTTTGAACACCGGGGAGCTGTTTTTT. Protein: CASSFTGLAGVLNTGELFF.

The V call is TRBV5-6, the J call TRBJ1-4; D unresolved. This CDR3 is 14 amino acids long. Germline-derived CDR1 and CDR2 are SGHDT and YYEEEE. Trimming pared 1 base from V and 4 bases from J, leaving 8 bases between. This CDR3 reads CASSLSQYNEKLFF. In DNA form, the CDR3 reads TGTGCCAGCAGCTTGAGCCAGTATAATGAAAAACTGTTTTTT.

The chain couples TRBV6-1 to TRBJ2-7; 7 bases line up with TRBD2. Germline CDR1 MNHNS, CDR2 SASEGT. The CDR3 length is 13 residues. V lost 4 bases and J lost 3; bases outside the gene matches: 3. The CDR3 spells CASSGEGVYEQYF. CDR3 nucleotides: TGTGCCAGCAGTGGGGAGGGAGTCTACGAGCAGTACTTC.

The chain combines TRBV28 with TRBJ2-6, with 10 bases that match TRBD1. The CDR3 sequence is 20 residues long. Germline loops: CDR1 MDHEN, CDR2 SYDVKM. Trimming took 3 bases from V and 2 from J; bases not matched to a gene: 13. This chain's CDR3 is CASSFGGTGALMTGANVLTF. The CDR3 DNA reads as TGTGCCAGCAGTTTCGGCGGGACAGGGGCTCTCATGACTGGGGCCAACGTCCTGACTTTC.

The V gene is TRBV28, the J gene TRBJ2-3; the D gene is possibly TRBD2 (5 bases). Germline V gene data show CDR1 as MDHEN and CDR2 as SYDVKM. The V end was cut by 6 bases, the J end by 9 bases, with 13 bases between. The CDR3 sequence is 12 residues long. CDR3 DNA sequence: TGTGCCAGCAGATTAGGTCGGAGGACGCAGTATTTT. It codes for CASRLGRRTQYF.

This chain joins TRBV27 and TRBJ2-2; 8 bases align to TRBD1. This CDR3 spans 14 amino acids. In germline, CDR1 is MNHEY, CDR2 SMNVEV (reference sequence). The CDR3 DNA reads TGTGCAGCACAGGACAGGGTTAAATCCGGGGAGCTGTTTTTT. This encodes CAAQDRVKSGELFF.

The rearrangement joins TRBV7-3 to TRBJ2-7; 7 bases line up with TRBD1. V lost 2 bases to trimming and J lost 6 bases; unmatched junction nucleotides: 13. The CDR3 consists of 16 residues. Germline CDR1 and CDR2: SGHTA and FQGTGA. The CDR3 nucleotides read TGTGCCAGCAGCTTACTGGGCCCTTTCAAGGGGGCCGAGCAGTACTTC. It specifies CASSLLGPFKGAEQYF.

The chain recombines TRBV9 with TRBJ2-7; D may be TRBD1 (5 bases). The CDR3 is made up of 16 amino acids. The V and J ends lost 0 bases and 1 base respectively, with 14 bases between them. CDR1 and CDR2 from the germline V gene are SGDLS and YYNGEE. The CDR3, as DNA: TGTGCCAGCAGCGTAGGTCCCCCGGCAGGGTCCTACGAGCAGTACTTC. It encodes CASSVGPPAGSYEQYF.

J is TRBJ2-7 and V is TRBV28, with 8 bases matching TRBD1. V shed 4 bases, J shed 6 bases, and the junction held 5 bases outside the gene matches. Looked up from germline, CDR1 is MDHEN and CDR2 is SYDVKM. This CDR3 region has 13 residues. This CDR3 is CASSSGQASEQYF. For the CDR3, the DNA is TGTGCCAGCAGTTCGGGACAGGCGAGCGAGCAGTACTTC.

The V call is TRBV27, the J call TRBJ2-6, with unresolved D. This CDR3 has 15 residues. CDR1 is MNHEY and CDR2 is SMNVEV in the germline V gene (reference sequence). The V and J ends lost 0 bases and 0 bases respectively, with 3 bases between them. CDR3 protein: CASSLSPSGANVLTF. Written as DNA, the CDR3 is TGTGCCAGCAGTTTATCTCCCTCTGGGGCCAACGTCCTGACTTTC.

V gene TRBV5-6 combines with J gene TRBJ1-2; D gene uncertain. This CDR3 is 14 amino acids long. V lost 4 bases and J 0 bases, leaving 10 bases between the germline ends. CDR1 and CDR2 from the germline V gene are SGHDT and YYEEEE. CDR3 in amino acids: CASSAQEANYGYTF. The CDR3, as DNA: TGTGCCAGCAGCGCCCAGGAGGCTAACTATGGCTACACCTTC. The full variable domain, rest sourced from reference TRBV5-6 and TRBJ1-2, is DAGVTQSPTHLIKTRGQQVTLRCSPKSGHDTVSWYQQALGQGPQFIFQYYEEEERQRGNFPDRFSGHQFPNYSSELNVNALLLGDSALYLCASSAQEANYGYTFGSGTRLTVV.

The chain employs TRBV18 and TRBJ2-5; D unresolved. TRBJ2-7 explains the end of the DNA better; the J call may be wrong. CDR3 size: 13 residues. The germline V gene encodes CDR1 KGHSH and CDR2 LQKENI. CDR3 residues: CASSPLGYYEQYF. The CDR3 DNA reads as TGTGCCAGCTCACCACTAGGGTACTACGAGCAGTACTTC.

The chain combines TRBV5-1 with TRBJ1-1; 8 bases are a match to TRBD1. V gave up 4 bases and J gave up 2 bases; unmatched junction bases: 4. The CDR3 covers 14 residues. The germline V gene encodes CDR1 SGHRS and CDR2 YFSETQ. The CDR3 loop reads CASSGDRGNTEAFF. The CDR3 DNA reads TGCGCCAGCAGCGGCGACAGGGGAAACACTGAAGCTTTCTTT.

The CDR3 DNA reads TGTGCCAGTAGTATGACTAGCGGGCGTGAGACCCAGTACTTC. It yields the protein CASSMTSGRETQYF. This chain uses TRBV19 with TRBJ2-5, with 10 bases fitting TRBD2. Germline values: CDR1 LNHDA, CDR2 SQIVND (reference sequence). The CDR3 sequence is 14 residues long. Germline trimming cut 3 bases from V and 5 bases from J; bases unmatched to any gene: 3.

The rearrangement links TRBV4-2 to TRBJ2-6; D is possibly TRBD1 or TRBD2 (7 bases each). The CDR3 length is 19 residues. Trimming stripped 1 base from V and 2 bases from J, with 18 bases between. The germline CDR1 and CDR2 sequences are LGHNA and YNFKEQ. DNA for the CDR3: TGTGCCAGCAGCCAAGCCGCACAGGGGAGGGGGACTGGGGCCAACGTCCTGACTTTC. Residues: CASSQAAQGRGTGANVLTF.

The V and J genes are TRBV30 and TRBJ2-7; 8 nucleotides match TRBD2. Per the germline V gene, CDR1 is GTSNPN and CDR2 is SVGIG (reference sequence). V lost 0 bases and J lost 11; bases outside the gene matches: 9. The CDR3 covers 13 residues. The CDR3 sequence: CAWSVRGGPAKYF. Here the CDR3 DNA reads TGTGCCTGGAGTGTACGGGGGGGTCCGGCGAAGTACTTC.

This clone was found once. The rearrangement links TRBV27 to TRBJ2-1, with D tentatively TRBD2 (6 bases). V was clipped by 7 bases and J by 2 bases, with 12 bases between them. This CDR3 contains 14 residues. From germline, CDR1 is MNHEY and CDR2 SMNVEV (reference sequence). This chain's CDR3 is CASKEGSTYNEQFF. The CDR3 bases are TGTGCCAGCAAGGAGGGATCGACCTACAATGAGCAGTTCTTC.

The chain uses TRBV5-1 and TRBJ2-1, with 7 bases lining up with TRBD2. Germline assignment: CDR1 SGHRS and CDR2 YFSETQ. V dropped 4 bases and J dropped 4; count of bases not matched to a gene: 8. This CDR3 has 15 residues. The CDR3 region is CASSREGAGYNEQFF. CDR3 in DNA: TGCGCCAGCAGCCGGGAAGGAGCGGGGTACAATGAGCAGTTCTTC.

This clone has just one count. J is TRBJ2-2 and V is TRBV4-1; 7 bases are a match to TRBD2. The V and J ends lost 0 bases and 0 bases, in that order; junction bases with no gene match: 13. The CDR3 runs 20 residues. Germline values: CDR1 MGHRA, CDR2 YSYEKL. The CDR3 DNA follows: TGCGCCAGCAGCCAAGACGGGGGAGGGAGGATCTCCGCGAACACCGGGGAGCTGTTTTTT. Protein product: CASSQDGGGRISANTGELFF.

The chain uses TRBV5-1 and TRBJ2-7; 11 bases are shared with TRBD1. The CDR3 contains 14 residues. The germline CDR1 and CDR2 sequences are SGHRS and YFSETQ. The J segment lost 3 bases and the V segment lost 2 bases, leaving 1 base of the junction unmatched. CDR3: CASSFGTGGYEQYF. The CDR3 DNA reads TGCGCCAGCAGCTTTGGGACAGGGGGCTACGAGCAGTACTTC.

The chain combines TRBV27 with TRBJ2-3; D unclear. Trimming pared 10 bases from V and 1 base from J, leaving 12 bases between. Germline CDR1 reads MNHEY; CDR2 reads SMNVEV (reference sequence). The CDR3 length is 13 residues. CDR3 nucleotides: TGTGCCACCATTGTTCCGGGCACAGATACGCAGTATTTT. It encodes CATIVPGTDTQYF.

The chain recombines TRBV7-2 with TRBJ1-2; a possible D gene is TRBD1 (5 bases). Per the germline V gene, CDR1 is SGHTA and CDR2 is FQGNSA. V dropped 1 base and J dropped 4 bases, with 10 bases sitting between them. The CDR3 totals 14 residues. The CDR3 region has the DNA TGTGCCAGCAGCTTAGATGGGAGGGGCTATGGCTACACCTTC. Translation gives CASSLDGRGYGYTF.

V gene TRBV6-1 combines with J gene TRBJ2-3; maybe TRBD1 (7 bases). This CDR3 is 14 amino acids long. V dropped 6 bases and J dropped 5 bases, with 15 bases sitting between them. CDR1 and CDR2 (germline): MNHNS, SASEGT. CDR3 loop: CASREGARVDTQYF. The DNA of the CDR3 is TGTGCCAGCAGGGAGGGGGCCAGGGTAGATACGCAGTATTTT.

This sequence joins TRBV5-1 and TRBJ2-2; 8 nucleotides match TRBD1. The CDR3 has 15 residues. Germline values: CDR1 SGHRS, CDR2 YFSETQ. V shed 2 bases, J shed 7 bases, and the junction held 7 bases outside the gene matches. For the CDR3, the DNA is TGCGCCAGCAGCTTTGCCCAGGGGGCTATCGGGGAGCTGTTTTTT. It encodes CASSFAQGAIGELFF.

The J gene is TRBJ1-1, the V gene TRBV7-9; D is ambiguous. Germline-derived CDR1 and CDR2 are SEHNR and FQNEAQ (reference sequence). V shed 8 bases and J shed 2 bases, with 6 bases lying between them. This CDR3 is built from 11 residues. In DNA form, the CDR3 reads TGTGCCAGCGCCATTAACACTGAAGCTTTCTTT. It codes for CASAINTEAFF. Combining the CDR3 with reference TRBV7-9 and TRBJ1-1 gives the whole variable domain DTGVSQNPRHKITKRGQNVTFRCDPISEHNRLYWYRQTLGQGPEFLTYFQNEAQLEKSRLLSDRFSAERPKGSFSTLEIQRTEQGDSAMYLCASAINTEAFFGQGTRLTVV.

The rearrangement joins TRBV30 to TRBJ2-5; tentative D call: TRBD2 (6 bases). The CDR3 consists of 13 residues. Germline V lookup: CDR1 GTSNPN, CDR2 SVGIG (reference sequence). Between the trimmed V and J ends, which lost 0 bases and 5 bases, there was a span of 10 bases. CDR3: CAWSVLGRETQYF. In DNA form, the CDR3 reads TGTGCCTGGAGTGTCTTAGGGAGGGAGACCCAGTACTTC.

This chain connects TRBV5-6 to TRBJ2-3; D unclear. V lost 0 bases and J 4 bases, leaving 6 bases between the germline ends. The length of the CDR3 is 13 residues. From germline, CDR1 is SGHDT and CDR2 YYEEEE. The DNA for the CDR3 is TGTGCCAGCAGCTTGGGTGGCGCAGATACGCAGTATTTT. Translated: CASSLGGADTQYF. Combining the CDR3 with reference TRBV5-6 and TRBJ2-3 gives the whole variable domain DAGVTQSPTHLIKTRGQQVTLRCSPKSGHDTVSWYQQALGQGPQFIFQYYEEEERQRGNFPDRFSGHQFPNYSSELNVNALLLGDSALYLCASSLGGADTQYFGPGTRLTVL.

The chain joins TRBV2 to TRBJ2-3; TRBD1 might be the D (6 bases). CDR3 length: 16 amino acids. V lost 6 bases, J lost 2 bases, and 18 bases lay in between. CDR1 SNHLY and CDR2 FYNNEI come from the germline V gene. CDR3 residues: CASRFPVQGDTDTQYF. CDR3 DNA: TGTGCCAGCAGGTTCCCTGTACAGGGCGACACAGATACGCAGTATTTT.

The chain links TRBV2 to TRBJ1-1; tentatively, D is TRBD1 (5 bases). This CDR3 is built from 13 residues. Trimming took off 10 bases at V and 9 bases at J, with 21 bases between the two ends. CDR1 SNHLY and CDR2 FYNNEI come from the germline V gene. In nucleotides, the CDR3 is TGTGCCAACCGCCGGGACCAGGGACGCCAAGCTTTCTTT. Its protein product is CANRRDQGRQAFF.

The chain recombines TRBV29-1 with TRBJ1-2, with a possible D match to TRBD1 (6 bases). The CDR3 covers 12 residues. V was trimmed by 6 bases and J by 2 bases, leaving 10 bases between them. Germline loops: CDR1 SQVTM, CDR2 ANQGSEA. CDR3 bases: TGCAGCGTCCAAGACAGGAACTATGGCTACACCTTC. This translates into CSVQDRNYGYTF.